This T cell receptor beta chain was sequenced for a study of Graves' ophthalmopathy and Graves' hyperthyroidism. Uncontrolled infections, other autoimmune diseases, pregnancy or lactation barred patients from enrollment. This clonotype was recorded at least ten times. From germline, CDR1 is MNHEY and CDR2 SVGEGT. The CDR3 sequence is 14 residues long. Trimming cost V 0 bases and J 6 bases, with 8 bases left between them. Scientists amplified the TCR beta CDR3 regions from RNA transcripts. The workflow started with a first-round RT-PCR run with HTBI primers and then moved on to a second-round multiplex PCR. MiXCR, run by TCRdb on the multiplex PCR reads, gives a single entry per CDR3 protein. Of about 160,000 distinct CDR3 sequences listed, 39% are singletons.

The sample was peripheral blood. The chain joins TRBV6-2 or TRBV6-3 to TRBJ2-2; a possible D gene is TRBD2 (5 bases). This sequence was found in a man younger than 40 with Graves' ophthalmopathy. In nucleotides, the CDR3 is TGTGCCAGCAGTTACTCGGAGGAAGCCGGGGAGCTGTTTTTT. It translates to CASSYSEEAGELFF.